These T cell receptor beta chains were read from a single sample in a study of shared clonotypes between healthy human individuals. The data were produced by immunoSEQ multiplex PCR, yet TCRdb's version contains in-frame clones alone and is incomplete. Of approximately 320,000 clones listed, under 80% were seen once; the top ten hold around a tenth. Sequenced material: memory CD4+ T cells sorted from blood. These receptors were collected from a man in his thirties or forties in good health. The conserved cysteine and the conserved F or W are not part of the CDR3 here.

J: TRBJ2-1; V: TRBV28; CDR3: ASSLPTSNGYNEQF
J: TRBJ2-5; V: TRBV2; CDR3: ASNRGRQETQY
J: TRBJ2-3; V: TRBV18; CDR3: ASSPNRGGTDTQY
J: TRBJ2-4; V: TRBV5-1; CDR3: ASSLVGTGDIQY
J: TRBJ2-1; V: TRBV7-8; CDR3: ASSFTSGLYNEQF
J: TRBJ1-2; V: TRBV6-1; CDR3: ASRPTTGPYGYT
J: TRBJ2-7; V: TRBV14; CDR3: ASSQDASGYEQY
J: TRBJ2-7; V: TRBV6-4; CDR3: ASSRGDGYEQY
J: TRBJ2-3; V: TRBV14; CDR3: ASSQLGWGLATDTQY
J: TRBJ2-7; V: TRBV19; CDR3: ASSMGRTNSYEQY
J: TRBJ2-5; V: TRBV10-2; CDR3: ASSEGGETQY
J: TRBJ2-1; V: TRBV2; CDR3: ASSVQTSGLNEQF
J: TRBJ2-6; V: TRBV27; CDR3: ASRDRQGSGANVLT
J: TRBJ1-2; V: TRBV7-8; CDR3: ASSDKSRNGYT
J: TRBJ1-3; V: TRBV15; CDR3: ATSSAGSAGNTIY
J: TRBJ2-1; V: TRBV11-2; CDR3: ASSLSGSSYNEQF
J: TRBJ2-6; V: TRBV7-3; CDR3: ASSVQNSGANVLT
J: TRBJ2-3; V: TRBV10-2; CDR3: ASSESEGSGFTDTQY
J: TRBJ2-3; V: TRBV7-9; CDR3: ASSSIAGVVDTQY
J: TRBJ2-3; V: TRBV14; CDR3: ASSQEWDTDTQY
J: TRBJ1-5; V: TRBV18; CDR3: ASSLMGQGNQPQH
J: TRBJ2-1; V: TRBV10-1; CDR3: ASSSGRLGEQF
J: TRBJ1-2; V: TRBV6-6; CDR3: ASSYSGPAGYT
J: TRBJ1-1; V: TRBV2; CDR3: ASRSRGGAF